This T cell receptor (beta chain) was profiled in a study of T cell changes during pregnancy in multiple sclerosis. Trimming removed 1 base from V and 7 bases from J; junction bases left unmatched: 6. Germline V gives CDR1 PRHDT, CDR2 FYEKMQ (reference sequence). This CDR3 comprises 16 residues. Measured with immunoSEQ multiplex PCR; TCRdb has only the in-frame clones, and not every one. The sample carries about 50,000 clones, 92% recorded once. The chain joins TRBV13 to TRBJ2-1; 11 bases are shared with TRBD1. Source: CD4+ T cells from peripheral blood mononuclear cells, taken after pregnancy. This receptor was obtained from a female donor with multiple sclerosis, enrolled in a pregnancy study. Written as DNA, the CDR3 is TGTGCCAGCAGCTTAGATGGACAGGGGGCGGGGAATGAGCAGTTCTTC. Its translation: CASSLDGQGAGNEQFF.